The next 11 T cell receptor beta chains were all read from a single sample in a study of blood T cell repertoires in COVID-19. Using immunoSEQ multiplex PCR, the repertoire was profiled, and TCRdb retains in-frame clones only, with some absent. The sample shows hundreds of thousands of clones, around 86% of them seen only once. The sample taken for sequencing was PBMCs or T cells enriched from blood (not recorded which). The receptors come from a man between 35 and 55 years old who had recovered from COVID-19.

The rearrangement links TRBV5-1 to TRBJ2-3; 7 bases are shared with TRBD1. The V gene's germline CDR1 is SGHRS and CDR2 YFSETQ. J was trimmed by 4 bases and V by 4 bases; bases with no gene match: 6. The CDR3 covers 14 residues. The CDR3, as DNA: TGCGCCAGCAGCGTGCAGGGGGTGGCAGATACGCAGTATTTT. Its translation: CASSVQGVADTQYF.

V usage is TRBV2 and J usage is TRBJ2-1; 7 bases agree with TRBD2. The CDR3 has 14 residues. The V and J ends lost 9 bases and 5 bases, in that order; junction bases with no gene match: 10. Germline V lookup: CDR1 SNHLY, CDR2 FYNNEI. The CDR3 loop reads CARRAGVVHNEQFF. CDR3 sequence (DNA): TGTGCCAGACGGGCGGGGGTGGTCCACAATGAGCAGTTCTTC.

The chain recombines TRBV6-5 with TRBJ1-2, with a possible D match to TRBD1 (5 bases). Trimming pared 2 bases from V and 6 bases from J, leaving 10 bases between. Germline loops: CDR1 MNHEY, CDR2 SVGAGI. This CDR3 is 13 amino acids long. CDR3 DNA: TGTGCCAGCAGTTACGACGACAGTAATGGCTACACCTTC. Amino acids: CASSYDDSNGYTF.

J is TRBJ2-1 and V is TRBV28; D gene uncertain. The CDR3 totals 15 residues. Germline values: CDR1 MDHEN, CDR2 SYDVKM. The germline V and J ends were trimmed by 3 bases and 2 bases, with 11 bases remaining between them. The CDR3 nucleotides are TGTGCCAGCAGTTTTGGCTCCACCCCCTACAATGAGCAGTTCTTC. It yields the protein CASSFGSTPYNEQFF.

In its sample, this clone was seen a few times. This chain uses TRBV7-2 with TRBJ2-5, with 9 bases fitting TRBD1. Germline V lookup: CDR1 SGHTA, CDR2 FQGNSA. The CDR3 covers 15 residues. The V and J ends lost 5 bases and 0 bases, in that order; junction bases with no gene match: 4. The CDR3 loop is CASSPDRGYQETQYF. CDR3 coding DNA: TGTGCCAGCAGCCCGGACAGGGGCTACCAAGAGACCCAGTACTTC.

This chain links TRBV24-1 with TRBJ2-3; 9 bases are shared with TRBD1. The CDR3 is made up of 15 amino acids. Trimming removed 4 bases from V and 5 bases from J; junction bases left unmatched: 6. CDR1 is KGHDR and CDR2 is SFDVKD in the germline V gene. In nucleotides, the CDR3 is TGTGCCACCAGTGACTCGCCGGACAGGGGAGATACGCAGTATTTT. Amino acid sequence: CATSDSPDRGDTQYF.

This sequence joins TRBV5-1 and TRBJ1-2; D is uncertain. Germline lookup yields CDR1 SGHRS and CDR2 YFSETQ. V shed 1 base and J shed 6 bases, with 16 bases lying between them. The CDR3 consists of 15 residues. The CDR3 spells CASSLSPGGDDGYTF. The CDR3 region has the DNA TGCGCCAGCAGCTTGTCCCCTGGCGGGGATGATGGCTACACCTTC.

The chain carries TRBV7-2 and TRBJ1-5; 11 bases fit TRBD1. This CDR3 contains 17 residues. The V gene's germline CDR1 is SGHTA and CDR2 FQGNSA. V shed 1 base and J 11 bases; nucleotides not matched to a gene: 13. CDR3 in DNA: TGTGCCAGCAGCTTAGTGGGGGACAGGGGGTCACCGTTGGCCCAGCATTTT. It is translated as CASSLVGDRGSPLAQHF.

The chain carries TRBV11-2 and TRBJ2-3; 7 bases fit TRBD2. The germline V gene encodes CDR1 SGHAT and CDR2 FQNNGV. V lost 3 bases, J lost 1 base, and 4 bases stayed unmatched. This CDR3 contains 15 residues. Here the CDR3 DNA reads TGTGCCAGCAGCTTGAGCGGGATGGGCACAGATACGCAGTATTTT. Encoded protein: CASSLSGMGTDTQYF.

CDR3: CAWSTRRGPADTQYF. Written as DNA, the CDR3 is TGTGCCTGGAGTACCCGCAGGGGGCCAGCAGATACGCAGTATTTT. The chain links TRBV30 to TRBJ2-3, with 8 bases identical to TRBD1. CDR3 size: 15 residues. The V gene's germline CDR1 is GTSNPN and CDR2 SVGIG (reference sequence). Trimming took 2 bases from V and 4 from J; bases not matched to a gene: 8.

The chain joins TRBV12-3 or TRBV12-4 to TRBJ1-2; D perhaps matches TRBD1 (6 bases). This CDR3 region has 11 residues. Trimming took off 3 bases at V and 12 bases at J, with 11 bases between the two ends. This CDR3 reads CASSLGAGDTF. The CDR3 DNA reads as TGTGCCAGCAGTTTGGGGGCGGGGGACACCTTC.